This T cell receptor beta chain was sequenced in a study of shared clonotypes between healthy human individuals. Some clones are missing from TCRdb's copy, which holds only in-frame ones; the method was immunoSEQ multiplex PCR. The repertoire consists of approximately 400,000 clones, with 95% to 97% occurring once and the leading ten covering about 0.32%. This CDR3 is built from 14 residues. The germline CDR1 and CDR2 sequences are LNHDA and SQIVND (reference sequence). Trimming shortened V by 2 bases and J by 3 bases, and 10 bases separated the two germline ends. This clonotype was obtained from a man aged 25-45 years in good health. This sequence joins TRBV19 and TRBJ1-1; unclear D gene. The sequencing sample was made of memory CD8+ T cells sorted from blood. Subset meaning: CD45RO+ cells pooled with CCR7-negative TemRA cells. The CDR3 nucleotides are TGTGCCAGTAGTATACTGCCAGATGACACTGAAGCTTTCTTT. As protein: CASSILPDDTEAFF.